The rows below give T cell receptor beta chains drawn from one sample of a study of T cells in Graves' hyperthyroidism and ophthalmopathy. TCRdb analysed the multiplex PCR reads with MiXCR anew, one entry per CDR3 protein. This table holds around 500,000 distinct CDR3 sequences, 16% found once. The source material was blood. The receptor source for this set is a woman in her thirties with Graves' ophthalmopathy. The CDR3 runs from the conserved cysteine through the conserved F or W. A D gene is named only where the DNA matches it firmly. Rows may omit the clone size; those that give it use once, few, many or a size class.

length | J | D | size | V | CDR3 | DNA
17 | TRBJ2-7 | NA | many | TRBV20-1 | CSARIPLLGGNSYEQYF | TGCAGTGCTAGAATTCCCCTACTGGGCGGGAACTCCTACGAGCAGTACTTC
13 | TRBJ2-5 | NA | many | TRBV18 | CASTTGLQETQYF | TGTGCCAGCACAACGGGCCTCCAAGAGACCCAGTACTTC
15 | TRBJ2-1 | NA | many | TRBV10-1 | CASSESGGKSGEQFF | TGCGCCAGCAGTGAGTCTGGCGGCAAGTCCGGGGAGCAGTTCTTC
13 | TRBJ2-7 | NA | NA | TRBV6-9 | CASSYDYSYEQYF | TGTGCCAGCAGTTACGACTATTCCTACGAGCAGTACTTC
15 | TRBJ2-1 | TRBD1 | NA | TRBV10-1 | CASSSQGTEYNEQFF | TGCGCCAGCAGTTCCCAGGGGACAGAATACAATGAGCAGTTCTTC
13 | TRBJ2-7 | NA | once | TRBV6-2/TRBV6-3 | CASSQGPVYEQYF | TGTGCCAGCAGCCAGGGTCCGGTCTACGAGCAGTACTTC
12 | TRBJ1-4 | NA | many | TRBV20-1 | CSACGKDEKLFF | TGCAGTGCTTGTGGGAAGGATGAAAAACTGTTTTTT
13 | TRBJ1-2 | NA | NA | TRBV20-1 | CSAFAGSTYGYTF | TGCAGTGCTTTCGCGGGGTCGACCTATGGCTACACCTTC
15 | TRBJ1-2 | TRBD1 | few | TRBV27 | CASSSNRGWDYGYTF | TGTGCCAGCAGTTCCAACAGGGGCTGGGACTATGGCTACACCTTC
13 | TRBJ2-7 | NA | many | TRBV3-1 | CASSQGQVYEQYF | TGTGCCAGCAGCCAAGGACAGGTCTACGAGCAGTACTTC
15 | TRBJ1-5 | NA | few | TRBV20-1 | CSARGPGGSNQPQHF | TGCAGTGCTAGAGGGCCAGGAGGAAGCAATCAGCCCCAGCATTTT
16 | TRBJ1-2 | NA | many | TRBV5-1 | CASSLESGGLNYGYTF | TGCGCCAGCAGCTTGGAGTCCGGGGGCCTAAACTATGGCTACACCTTC
16 | TRBJ1-4 | NA | NA | TRBV9 | CASSVSPAVINEKLFF | TGTGCCAGCAGCGTTAGCCCGGCCGTGATTAATGAAAAACTGTTTTTT
13 | TRBJ2-5 | TRBD2 | NA | TRBV10-3 | CAIRGAGEETQYF | TGTGCCATCAGGGGAGCGGGAGAAGAGACCCAGTACTTC
15 | TRBJ1-6 | NA | many | TRBV11-2 | CASSLDRPNYSPLHF | TGTGCCAGCAGCTTAGATCGGCCGAACTATTCACCCCTCCACTTT
13 | TRBJ1-1 | NA | many | TRBV30 | CAWSRLLNTEAFF | TGTGCCTGGAGCAGACTTCTGAACACTGAAGCTTTCTTT
14 | TRBJ2-2 | TRBD2 | many | TRBV7-2 | CASKTSGATGELFF | TGTGCCAGCAAGACTAGCGGGGCCACCGGGGAGCTGTTTTTT
13 | TRBJ2-7 | NA | few | TRBV6-2/TRBV6-3 | CASSGRDRYEQYF | TGTGCCAGCAGTGGCAGGGATCGGTACGAGCAGTACTTC
15 | TRBJ2-4 | TRBD2 | NA | TRBV28 | CASSLRGTSGEIQYF | TGTGCCAGCAGTTTGCGTGGGACTAGCGGAGAAATTCAGTACTTC
14 | TRBJ1-1 | NA | few | TRBV19 | CASSIVADNTEAFF | TGTGCCAGTAGTATCGTCGCAGATAACACTGAAGCTTTCTTT
14 | TRBJ1-1 | TRBD1 | NA | TRBV2 | CASRGQGAYLEAFF | TGTGCCAGCAGAGGACAGGGGGCTTACCTTGAAGCTTTCTTT
15 | TRBJ2-2 | NA | NA | TRBV7-2 | CASSLAGLVAGELFF | TGTGCCAGCAGCTTAGCGGGGCTAGTGGCCGGGGAGCTGTTTTTT
16 | TRBJ2-2 | NA | NA | TRBV2 | CASRESSGGVTGELFF | TGTGCCAGCAGAGAATCTAGTGGGGGAGTTACCGGGGAGCTGTTTTTT
15 | TRBJ2-1 | TRBD2 | few | TRBV28 | CASSRTSASYNEQFF | TGTGCCAGCAGTCGGACTAGCGCCTCCTACAATGAGCAGTTCTTC
14 | TRBJ2-7 | NA | many | TRBV6-1 | CASSEGGRSYEQYF | TGTGCCAGCAGTGAAGGGGGCAGGAGCTACGAGCAGTACTTC
17 | TRBJ2-7 | TRBD2 | NA | TRBV7-2 | CASSLALTSGNSYEQYF | TGTGCCAGCAGCTTAGCTCTAACTAGCGGGAACTCCTACGAGCAGTACTTC
16 | TRBJ2-3 | NA | NA | TRBV4-3 | CASSQEHFPRTDTQYF | TGCGCCAGCAGCCAAGAACACTTCCCCCGCACAGATACGCAGTATTTT
15 | TRBJ1-4 | NA | many | TRBV12-3/TRBV12-4 | CASRLDSTTNEKLFF | TGTGCCAGCAGGTTGGACAGCACAACTAATGAAAAACTGTTTTTT
14 | TRBJ1-1 | NA | many | TRBV7-2 | CASSYGHPNTEAFF | TGTGCCAGCAGCTATGGACATCCGAACACTGAAGCTTTCTTT
13 | TRBJ2-1 | TRBD1 | NA | TRBV28 | CASKWTGENEQFF | TGTGCCAGCAAATGGACAGGGGAGAATGAGCAGTTCTTC
14 | TRBJ2-7 | TRBD2 | many | TRBV18 | CASSPPGGSGEQYF | TGTGCCAGCTCACCACCGGGGGGGTCCGGCGAGCAGTACTTC
16 | TRBJ1-5 | NA | many | TRBV20-1 | CSARVPREIGDQPQHF | TGCAGTGCTAGAGTCCCCCGAGAGATCGGGGATCAGCCCCAGCATTTT
15 | TRBJ2-3 | NA | many | TRBV7-2 | CASSKTRADADTQYF | TGTGCCAGCAGCAAGACGAGAGCAGACGCAGATACGCAGTATTTT
15 | TRBJ1-6 | NA | many | TRBV27 | CASSFLPGGESPLHF | TGTGCCAGCAGTTTCCTCCCCGGTGGGGAATCACCCCTCCACTTT
13 | TRBJ2-7 | NA | many | TRBV12-3/TRBV12-4 | CASSPWPTGEQYF | TGTGCCAGCAGCCCCTGGCCTACGGGCGAGCAGTACTTC
13 | TRBJ1-2 | NA | NA | TRBV27 | CASSPAVSYGYTF | TGTGCCAGCAGCCCGGCGGTCAGCTATGGCTACACCTTC
15 | TRBJ1-1 | NA | many | TRBV19 | CASSTEPGVNTEAFF | TGTGCCAGTAGTACTGAACCGGGGGTGAACACTGAAGCTTTCTTT
15 | TRBJ1-5 | NA | NA | TRBV19 | CASSNSGSGRQPQHF | TGTGCCAGTAGTAACTCAGGGTCGGGGAGGCAGCCCCAGCATTTT
13 | TRBJ2-3 | NA | many | TRBV7-2 | CASSRASTDTQYF | TGTGCCAGCAGCCGGGCAAGCACAGATACGCAGTATTTT
16 | TRBJ2-7 | TRBD2 | many | TRBV5-1 | CASSSGLPLPTYEQYF | TGCGCCAGCAGCTCGGGACTACCTCTACCAACCTACGAGCAGTACTTC
15 | TRBJ2-7 | NA | NA | TRBV11-2 | CASSRYRDGSYEQYF | TGTGCCAGCAGCCGTTATCGGGATGGCTCCTACGAGCAGTACTTC
14 | TRBJ1-1 | NA | many | TRBV5-1 | CASSIRADPGEAFF | TGCGCCAGCAGCATCCGGGCCGACCCCGGCGAAGCTTTCTTT
15 | TRBJ2-1 | TRBD2 | few | TRBV7-2 | CASSGQAGAWSEQFF | TGTGCCAGCAGCGGTCAAGCGGGAGCTTGGAGTGAGCAGTTCTTC
13 | TRBJ2-7 | NA | many | TRBV18 | CASSPDAFYEQYF | TGTGCCAGCTCACCAGACGCTTTCTACGAGCAGTACTTC
12 | TRBJ2-7 | NA | NA | TRBV12-3/TRBV12-4 | CASSPALLEQYF | TGTGCCAGCAGTCCCGCCTTATTGGAGCAGTACTTC
14 | TRBJ2-7 | NA | few | TRBV13 | CASSPFGASYEQYF | TGTGCCAGCAGCCCTTTCGGGGCCTCCTACGAGCAGTACTTC
13 | TRBJ2-1 | NA | many | TRBV27 | CASSLTLYNEQFF | TGTGCCAGCAGTTTAACCCTCTACAATGAGCAGTTCTTC
17 | TRBJ2-5 | TRBD2 | NA | TRBV27 | CASSLLGLAGEEETQYF | TGTGCCAGCAGTTTACTTGGCCTAGCGGGAGAAGAAGAGACCCAGTACTTC
14 | TRBJ2-7 | NA | NA | TRBV20-1 | CSARDLSGPYEQYF | TGCAGTGCTAGAGATTTGTCGGGACCCTACGAGCAGTACTTC
15 | TRBJ2-3 | NA | many | TRBV6-1 | CASSEPWGSTDTQYF | TGTGCCAGCAGTGAACCGTGGGGCAGCACAGATACGCAGTATTTT
16 | TRBJ1-5 | NA | many | TRBV18 | CASSPEDIYSNQPQHF | TGTGCCAGCTCACCAGAGGACATTTATAGCAATCAGCCCCAGCATTTT
13 | TRBJ2-3 | TRBD2 | once | TRBV27 | CASERELPDTQYF | TGTGCCAGCGAGCGGGAGCTCCCAGATACGCAGTATTTT